This entry describes one T cell receptor (beta chain). Its antigen is not identified. This record comes from a study of spatial heterogeneity in lung cancer. General study points: It was found that expanded intratumoral alpha and beta TCR counts tracked tumor mutation counts.

Time point: sample taken at primary tumor resection. MiXCR was run by TCRdb on the 5' RACE reads, yielding one entry per CDR3 protein. Of over 15,000 distinct CDR3 sequences listed, 6% to 7% are singletons. The CDR3 sequence is 18 residues long. The V gene's germline CDR1 is LGHDT and CDR2 YNNKEL (reference sequence). J gave up 5 bases and V 2 bases, and 11 bases lay outside the gene matches. The clonotype originates from a male donor with early-stage non-small cell lung cancer. Sequenced here: lung tumor tissue, sampled at surgery. V gene TRBV3-1 combines with J gene TRBJ2-1, with TRBD2 identical over 11 bases. The CDR3 sequence is CASSQYSLLAGENNEQFF. The CDR3 DNA reads as TGTGCCAGCAGCCAATACAGCCTACTAGCGGGGGAAAACAATGAGCAGTTCTTC.